This entry concerns a single T cell receptor (beta chain). Its cognate antigen is unknown. The protocol was immunoSEQ multiplex PCR, while the TCRdb copy is restricted to in-frame clones and leaves out a portion. The sample yields around 130,000 clones, roughly 86% seen once. This record belongs to a study of T cell responses to AZD1222 COVID-19 vaccine. The study, taken as a whole, reports: Recipients of AZD1222 seropositive at baseline numbered only 6 or 7. Spike regions recognized by vaccine-associated CD4 TCRs spanned the protein, led by 160-218 and 743-854.

This CDR3 spans 14 amino acids. Trimming cost V 5 bases and J 5 bases; bases outside gene matches: 6. CDR1 is SGHNT and CDR2 is YYREEE in the germline V gene (reference sequence). This TCR derives from an adult who received the AZD1222 COVID-19 vaccine. Sequencing used peripheral blood, obtained 28 days after the second AZD1222 dose. The V and J genes are TRBV5-4 and TRBJ1-1; TRBD1 agrees at 10 bases. The CDR3 DNA is TGTGCCAGCAGACGGACAGGGGGAGATACTGAAGCTTTCTTT. This encodes CASRRTGGDTEAFF.